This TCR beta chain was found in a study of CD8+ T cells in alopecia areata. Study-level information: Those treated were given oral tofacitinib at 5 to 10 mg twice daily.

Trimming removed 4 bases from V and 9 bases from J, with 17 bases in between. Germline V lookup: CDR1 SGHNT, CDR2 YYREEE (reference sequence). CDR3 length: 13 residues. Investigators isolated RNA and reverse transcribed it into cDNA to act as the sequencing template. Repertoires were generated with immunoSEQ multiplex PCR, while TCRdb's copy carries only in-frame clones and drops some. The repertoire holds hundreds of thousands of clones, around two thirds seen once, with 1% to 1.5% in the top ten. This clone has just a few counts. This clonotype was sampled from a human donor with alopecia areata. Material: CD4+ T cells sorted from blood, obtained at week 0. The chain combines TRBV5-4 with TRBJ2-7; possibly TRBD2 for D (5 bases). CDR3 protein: CASSLPDGDGQYF. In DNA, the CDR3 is TGTGCCAGCAGCCTTCCTGACGGGGATGGGCAGTACTTC.